This T cell receptor (beta chain) was sequenced during a study of cytomegalovirus exposure and HLA in healthy donors. Points from the study as a whole: It was likely that a cluster of highly shared sequence variants was a sequencing artifact.

To note about this clone: Its cognate antigen is unknown.

Researchers ran the PCR with 60 Vbeta and 13 Jbeta primers. Sequencing was performed with immunoSEQ multiplex PCR; in TCRdb, only in-frame clones are kept and a portion is missing. The sample includes fewer than 150,000 clones. Germline CDR1 is MNHNS and CDR2 is SASEGT. The V gene lost 2 bases and the J gene lost 4 bases, with 6 bases spanning the gap. This CDR3 has 13 residues. The receptor was derived from a man aged 35 to 55 in good health and CMV-seronegative. The rearrangement joins TRBV6-1 to TRBJ1-5; D gene uncertain. The sequenced sample was PBMCs. The CDR3 sequence: CASSERGNQPQHF. The DNA of the CDR3 is TGTGCCAGCAGTGAACGCGGGAATCAGCCCCAGCATTTT.